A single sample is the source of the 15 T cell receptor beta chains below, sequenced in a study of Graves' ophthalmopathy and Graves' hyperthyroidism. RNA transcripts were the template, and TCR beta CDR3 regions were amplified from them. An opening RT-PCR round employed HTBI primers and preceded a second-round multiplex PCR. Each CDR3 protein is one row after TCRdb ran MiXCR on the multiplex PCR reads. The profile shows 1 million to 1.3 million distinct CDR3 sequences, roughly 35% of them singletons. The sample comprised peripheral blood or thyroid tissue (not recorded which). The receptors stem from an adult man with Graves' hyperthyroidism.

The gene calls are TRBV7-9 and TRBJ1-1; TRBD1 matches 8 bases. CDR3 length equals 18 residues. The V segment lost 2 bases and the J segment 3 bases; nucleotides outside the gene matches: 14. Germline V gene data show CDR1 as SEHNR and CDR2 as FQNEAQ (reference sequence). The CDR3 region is CASSLRGYGTGAYTEAFF. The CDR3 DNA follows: TGTGCCAGCAGCTTAAGGGGGTACGGGACAGGAGCTTACACTGAAGCTTTCTTT.

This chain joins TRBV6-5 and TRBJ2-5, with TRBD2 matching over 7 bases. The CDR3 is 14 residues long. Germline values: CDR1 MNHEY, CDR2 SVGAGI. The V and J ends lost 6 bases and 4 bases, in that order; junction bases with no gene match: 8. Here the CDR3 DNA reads TGTGCCAGCAGATCGGGGGGACCTATAGAGACCCAGTACTTC. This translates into CASRSGGPIETQYF.

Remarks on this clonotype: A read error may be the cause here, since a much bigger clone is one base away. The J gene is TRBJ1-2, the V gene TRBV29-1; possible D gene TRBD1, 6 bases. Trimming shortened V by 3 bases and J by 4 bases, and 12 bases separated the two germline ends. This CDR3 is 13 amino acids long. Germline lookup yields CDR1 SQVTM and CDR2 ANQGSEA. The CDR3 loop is CSVDRGPRYGYTF. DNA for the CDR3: TGCAGCGTTGACAGGGGCCCCCGCTATGGCTACACCTTC.

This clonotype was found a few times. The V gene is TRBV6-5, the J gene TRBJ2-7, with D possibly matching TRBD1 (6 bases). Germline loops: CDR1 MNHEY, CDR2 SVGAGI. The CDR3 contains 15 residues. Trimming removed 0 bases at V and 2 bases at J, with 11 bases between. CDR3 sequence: CASSYSGGIPYEQYF. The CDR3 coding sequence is TGTGCCAGCAGTTACTCAGGGGGAATCCCCTACGAGCAGTACTTC.

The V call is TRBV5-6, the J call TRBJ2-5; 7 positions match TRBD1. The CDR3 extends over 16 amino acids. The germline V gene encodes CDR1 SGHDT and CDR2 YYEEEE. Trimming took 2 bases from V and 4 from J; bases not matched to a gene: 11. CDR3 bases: TGTGCCAGCAGCTTACCCTGGGACAGTATCTTAGAGACCCAGTACTTC. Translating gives CASSLPWDSILETQYF. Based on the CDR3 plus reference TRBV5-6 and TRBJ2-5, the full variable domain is DAGVTQSPTHLIKTRGQQVTLRCSPKSGHDTVSWYQQALGQGPQFIFQYYEEEERQRGNFPDRFSGHQFPNYSSELNVNALLLGDSALYLCASSLPWDSILETQYFGPGTRLLVL.

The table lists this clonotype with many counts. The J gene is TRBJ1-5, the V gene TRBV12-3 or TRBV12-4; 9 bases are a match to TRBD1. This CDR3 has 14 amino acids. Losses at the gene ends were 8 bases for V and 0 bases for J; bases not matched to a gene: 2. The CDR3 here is CASRQGVSNQPQHF. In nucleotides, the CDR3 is TGTGCCAGCCGACAGGGGGTTAGCAATCAGCCCCAGCATTTT.

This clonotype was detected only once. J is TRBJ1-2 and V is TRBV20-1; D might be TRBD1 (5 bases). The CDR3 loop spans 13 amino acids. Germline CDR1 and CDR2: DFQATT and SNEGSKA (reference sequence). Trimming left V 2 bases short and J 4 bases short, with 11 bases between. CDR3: CSARPDSVYGYTF. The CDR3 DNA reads TGCAGTGCTAGACCCGACAGCGTCTATGGCTACACCTTC.

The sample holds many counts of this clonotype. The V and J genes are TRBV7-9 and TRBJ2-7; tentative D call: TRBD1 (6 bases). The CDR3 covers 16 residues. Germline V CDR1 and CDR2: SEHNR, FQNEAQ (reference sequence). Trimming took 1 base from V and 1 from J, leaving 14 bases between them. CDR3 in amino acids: CASSLDVRGRSYEQYF. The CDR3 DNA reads TGTGCCAGCAGCTTAGATGTCAGGGGACGATCCTACGAGCAGTACTTC.

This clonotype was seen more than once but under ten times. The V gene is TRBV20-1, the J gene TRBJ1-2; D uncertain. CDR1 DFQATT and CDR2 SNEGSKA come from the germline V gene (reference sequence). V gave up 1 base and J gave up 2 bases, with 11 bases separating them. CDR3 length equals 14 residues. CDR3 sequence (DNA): TGCAGTGCTAGAGGAAGACCGCGAAACTATGGCTACACCTTC. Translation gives CSARGRPRNYGYTF.

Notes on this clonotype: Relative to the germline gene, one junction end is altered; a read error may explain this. CDR3 residues: CASSQGTGLNYEQYF. The CDR3, as DNA: TGCGCCAGCAGCCAGGGGACAGGATTAAATTACGAGCAGTACTTC. The chain links TRBV11-2 to TRBJ2-7; 8 bases line up with TRBD1. This CDR3 has 15 amino acids. Germline CDR1 is SGHAT and CDR2 is FQNNGV.

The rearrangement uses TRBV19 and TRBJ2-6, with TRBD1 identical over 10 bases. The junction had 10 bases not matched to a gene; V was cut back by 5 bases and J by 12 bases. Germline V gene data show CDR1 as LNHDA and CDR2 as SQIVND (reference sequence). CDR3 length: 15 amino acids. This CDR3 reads CASSAVGTGVSVLTF. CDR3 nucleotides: TGTGCCAGTAGTGCCGTGGGGACAGGGGTAAGCGTCCTGACTTTC.

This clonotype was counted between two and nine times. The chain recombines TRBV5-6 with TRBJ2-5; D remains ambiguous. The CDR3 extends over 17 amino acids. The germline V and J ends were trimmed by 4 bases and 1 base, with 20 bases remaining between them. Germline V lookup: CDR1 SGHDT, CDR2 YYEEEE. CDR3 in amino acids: CASSPNTVPGSQETQYF. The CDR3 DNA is TGTGCCAGCAGCCCGAATACCGTCCCTGGCTCCCAAGAGACCCAGTACTTC.

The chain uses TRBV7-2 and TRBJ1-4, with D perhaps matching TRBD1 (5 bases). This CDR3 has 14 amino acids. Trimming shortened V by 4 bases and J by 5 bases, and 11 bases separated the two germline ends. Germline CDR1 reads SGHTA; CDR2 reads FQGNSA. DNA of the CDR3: TGTGCCAGCAGCTGGGTTAAGGGGAATGAAAAACTGTTTTTT. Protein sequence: CASSWVKGNEKLFF.

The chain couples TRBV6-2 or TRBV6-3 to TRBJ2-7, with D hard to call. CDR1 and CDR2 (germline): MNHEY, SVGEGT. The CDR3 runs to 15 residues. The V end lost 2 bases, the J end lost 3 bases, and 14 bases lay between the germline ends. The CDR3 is CASSYMDGRIYEQYF. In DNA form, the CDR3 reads TGTGCCAGCAGTTACATGGACGGGCGGATCTACGAGCAGTACTTC.

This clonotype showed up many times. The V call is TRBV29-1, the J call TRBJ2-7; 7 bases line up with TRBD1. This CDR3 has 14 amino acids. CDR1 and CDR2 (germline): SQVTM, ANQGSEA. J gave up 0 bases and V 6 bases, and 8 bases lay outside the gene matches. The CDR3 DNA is TGCAGCGTCTTACGACAGGGCTACTCCTACGAGCAGTACTTC. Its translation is CSVLRQGYSYEQYF.